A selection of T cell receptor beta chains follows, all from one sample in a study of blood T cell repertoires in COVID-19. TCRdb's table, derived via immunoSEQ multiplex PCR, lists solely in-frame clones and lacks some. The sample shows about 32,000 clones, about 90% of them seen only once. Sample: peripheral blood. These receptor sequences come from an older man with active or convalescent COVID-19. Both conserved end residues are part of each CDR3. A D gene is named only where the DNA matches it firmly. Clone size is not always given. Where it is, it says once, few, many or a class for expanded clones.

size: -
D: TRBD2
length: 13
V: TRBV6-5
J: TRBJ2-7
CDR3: CASTEIAGAEQYF
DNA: TGTGCCAGCACCGAAATAGCGGGAGCCGAGCAGTACTTC

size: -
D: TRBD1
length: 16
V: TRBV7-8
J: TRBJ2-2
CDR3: CASSLARTGWAGELFF
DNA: TGTGCCAGCAGCTTAGCGAGGACAGGGTGGGCCGGGGAGCTGTTTTTT

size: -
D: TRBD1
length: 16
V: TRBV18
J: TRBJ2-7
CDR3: CASSPTSFTGGYEQYF
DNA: TGTGCCAGCTCACCCACCTCCTTTACAGGGGGCTACGAGCAGTACTTC

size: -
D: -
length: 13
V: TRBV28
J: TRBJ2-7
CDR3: CASRSTGPYEQYF
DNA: TGTGCCAGCAGGTCAACAGGGCCGTACGAGCAGTACTTC

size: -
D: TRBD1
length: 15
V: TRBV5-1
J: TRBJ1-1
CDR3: CASSLGGQGNTEAFF
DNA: TGCGCCAGCAGCTTGGGGGGACAGGGGAACACTGAAGCTTTCTTT

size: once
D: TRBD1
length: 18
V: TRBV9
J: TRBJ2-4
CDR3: CASSDKHPGGEGKNIQYF
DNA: TGTGCCAGCAGCGACAAACACCCAGGGGGCGAGGGCAAAAACATTCAGTACTTC

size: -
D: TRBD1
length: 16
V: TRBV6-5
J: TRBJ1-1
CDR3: CASSYSTGAVNTEAFF
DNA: TGTGCCAGCAGTTACTCCACAGGGGCGGTGAACACTGAAGCTTTCTTT

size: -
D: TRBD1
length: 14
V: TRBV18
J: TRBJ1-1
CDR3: CASSPGQGLAEAFF
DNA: TGTGCCAGCTCACCGGGACAGGGGTTAGCTGAAGCTTTCTTT

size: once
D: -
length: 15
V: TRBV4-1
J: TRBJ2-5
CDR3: CASSPLGFGEETQYF
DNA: TGCGCCAGCAGCCCCCTCGGGTTTGGAGAAGAGACCCAGTACTTC

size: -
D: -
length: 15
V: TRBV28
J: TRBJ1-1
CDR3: CASSLRGAGGTEAFF
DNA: TGTGCCAGCAGTTTACGGGGGGCAGGCGGCACTGAAGCTTTCTTT

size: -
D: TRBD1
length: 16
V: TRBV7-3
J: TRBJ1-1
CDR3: CASSLTGQISNTEAFF
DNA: TGTGCCAGCAGCTTAACGGGACAGATCTCGAACACTGAAGCTTTCTTT

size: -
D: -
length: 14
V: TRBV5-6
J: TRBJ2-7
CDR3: CASRFGGKTYEQYF
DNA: TGTGCCAGCAGGTTTGGAGGGAAGACCTACGAGCAGTACTTC

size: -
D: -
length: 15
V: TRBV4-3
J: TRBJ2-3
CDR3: CASSQVGGGTDTQYF
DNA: TGCGCCAGCAGCCAAGTAGGGGGGGGCACAGATACGCAGTATTTT

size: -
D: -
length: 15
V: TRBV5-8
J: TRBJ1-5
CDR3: CASSMGLNSNQPQHF
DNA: TGTGCCAGCAGCATGGGACTCAATAGCAATCAGCCCCAGCATTTT

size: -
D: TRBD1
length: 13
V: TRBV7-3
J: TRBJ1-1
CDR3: CASSLRQGIEAFF
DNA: TGTGCCAGCAGCTTACGACAGGGAATCGAAGCTTTCTTT

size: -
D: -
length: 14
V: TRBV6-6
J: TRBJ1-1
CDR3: CASNSRGMNTEAFF
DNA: TGTGCCAGCAACTCCAGGGGCATGAACACTGAAGCTTTCTTT

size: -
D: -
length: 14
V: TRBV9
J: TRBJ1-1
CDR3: CASSALAGNTEAFF
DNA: TGTGCCAGCAGCGCCTTGGCAGGGAACACTGAAGCTTTCTTT

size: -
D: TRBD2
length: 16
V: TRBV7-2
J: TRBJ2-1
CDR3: CASSLTSGGTYGEQFF
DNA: TGTGCCAGCAGCTTGACTAGCGGGGGGACCTATGGGGAGCAGTTCTTC

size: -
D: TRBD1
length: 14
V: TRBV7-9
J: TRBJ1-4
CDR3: CASSFRQGDEKLFF
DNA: TGTGCCAGCAGCTTCCGACAGGGAGATGAAAAACTGTTTTTT

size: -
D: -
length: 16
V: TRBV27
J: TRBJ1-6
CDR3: CASRGRMISYNSPLHF
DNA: TGTGCCAGCAGAGGCAGGATGATCTCCTATAATTCACCCCTCCACTTT

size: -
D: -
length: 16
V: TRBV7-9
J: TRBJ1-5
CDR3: CASSRTGSDSNQPQHF
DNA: TGTGCCAGCAGCAGAACAGGGTCGGATAGCAATCAGCCCCAGCATTTT

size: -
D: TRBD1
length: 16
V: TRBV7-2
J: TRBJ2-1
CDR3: CASSLGRRTGGNEQFF
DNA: TGTGCCAGCAGCCTCGGTCGTCGGACAGGGGGGAATGAGCAGTTCTTC

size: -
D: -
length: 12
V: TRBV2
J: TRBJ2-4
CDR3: CASSLAKNIQYF
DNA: TGTGCCAGCAGCCTAGCCAAAAACATTCAGTACTTC

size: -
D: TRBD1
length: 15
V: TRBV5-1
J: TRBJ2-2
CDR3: CASSLKTGDTGELFF
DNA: TGCGCCAGCAGCTTAAAGACAGGGGACACCGGGGAGCTGTTTTTT

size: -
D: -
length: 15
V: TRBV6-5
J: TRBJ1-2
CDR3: CASSYSAGIDYGYTF
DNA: TGTGCCAGCAGTTACTCAGCCGGGATTGACTATGGCTACACCTTC

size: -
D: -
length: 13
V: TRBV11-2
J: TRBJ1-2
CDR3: CASSSRSLGGYTF
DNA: TGTGCCAGCAGCTCCCGGAGTCTGGGTGGCTACACCTTC

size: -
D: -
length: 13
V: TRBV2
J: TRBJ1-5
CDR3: CASSKVHNQPQHF
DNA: TGTGCCAGCAGTAAAGTACACAATCAGCCCCAGCATTTT

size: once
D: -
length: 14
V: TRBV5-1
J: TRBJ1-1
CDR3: CASSVQGTNTEAFF
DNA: TGCGCCAGCAGCGTGCAGGGGACGAACACTGAAGCTTTCTTT

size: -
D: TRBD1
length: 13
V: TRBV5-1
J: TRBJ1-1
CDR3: CASSQTGGTEAFF
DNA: TGCGCCAGCAGTCAGACAGGGGGCACTGAAGCTTTCTTT